This T cell receptor (beta chain) was identified during a study of T cell repertoires in cytomegalovirus infection (dated by TCRdb to the late 2010s). Broadly, across the study: Donor HLA type was relevant to the analysis, as public TCR beta signatures indicated carriage of CMV infection together with the matching HLA type. Here is what the overall study found, with its caveats: The ex vivo response was dominated by HLA-C-restricted CMV-specific TCR beta clonotypes, which also provided the single most frequent clonotype in two of eight donors. Cumulative frequency of public TCR beta family members discriminated carriers of CMV infection plus the relevant HLA type in this cohort and an independent approximately 350-donor cohort.

For this clonotype: Its cognate antigen has yet to be identified. No qualities accompany the bases; no much larger clone lies one base away.

For sequencing, an Illumina HiSeq 1500 was employed. TCRdb handled the public reads itself, with Q25 trimming in fastp and clone calling in MiXCR, and kept productive beta chains. Identical CDR3 protein sequences are pooled into one entry, listed with their most common genes and DNA. The sample yields roughly 320,000 distinct CDR3 sequences; around 10% were counted once. The ten largest clonotypes hold 2.5% of the sample. Via the germline V gene (reference sequence), CDR1 is DFQATT and CDR2 SNEGSKA. Taken from cysteine to phenylalanine, the CDR3 has 16 residues. Only the CDR3 region is kept as DNA, spanning 48 bases read in frame from base 1. V sheds 6 bases and J sheds 4 bases, leaving 21 bases between their ends.

Material for sequencing was PBMCs. The V and J genes are TRBV20-1 and TRBJ1-4; TRBD1 might be the D gene, on 5 matching bases. The TCR sequence derives from a human donor in good health (CMV status not recorded). Some clones in this sample may be carry-over from other donors' samples. Read as DNA, the sequence is TGCAGTGCGTACAGCGGGACGGGCCTCTTTAATGAAAAACTGTTTTTT. This sequence encodes CSAYSGTGLFNEKLFF.